The rows below give T cell receptor beta chains drawn from one sample of a study of cytomegalovirus exposure and HLA in healthy donors. TCRdb's table, derived via immunoSEQ multiplex PCR, lists solely in-frame clones and lacks some. The table lists about 130,000 clones. The sample was PBMCs. The source is an older woman in good health and CMV-seronegative. The CDR3 runs from the conserved cysteine through the conserved F or W. The D gene is left open where the match is weak. Size values are once, few and many counts, or a class for expanded clones, and some rows have none.

d_gene,j_gene,v_gene,abundance,CDR3nt,CDR3aa
TRBD2,TRBJ2-5,TRBV5-1,NA,TGCGCCAGCAGCAGGACTAGCGGAAGGGGGGAGACCCAGTACTTC,CASSRTSGRGETQYF
TRBD2,TRBJ2-1,TRBV6-6,NA,TGTGCCAGCAGTTACTCGCTGGTAGCGGGTTACAATGAGCAGTTCTTC,CASSYSLVAGYNEQFF
TRBD1,TRBJ2-5,TRBV7-9,NA,TGTGCCAGCAGCTACGTTCGACAGGGGATTGAGACCCAGTACTTC,CASSYVRQGIETQYF
NA,TRBJ2-7,TRBV5-1,NA,TGCGCCAGCAGCTTGAACTCGATTAGTGCAGGCGAGCAGTACTTC,CASSLNSISAGEQYF
TRBD2,TRBJ2-7,TRBV10-3,NA,TGTGCCATCAGTGGGAAGCGGGAGTCCTACGAGCAGTACTTC,CAISGKRESYEQYF
TRBD2,TRBJ2-5,TRBV4-1,NA,TGCGCCAGCAGCCAGCCCGCCAGGAGCGGGGAAGAGACCCAGTACTTC,CASSQPARSGEETQYF
NA,TRBJ1-2,TRBV4-2,NA,TGTGCCAGCAGCCAAGCGTCTAACTATGGCTACACCTTC,CASSQASNYGYTF
NA,TRBJ2-7,TRBV5-3,NA,TGTGCCAGAAGCTGGGGGGGCCTTTCCTACGAGCAGTACTTC,CARSWGGLSYEQYF
TRBD1,TRBJ1-2,TRBV6-1,NA,TGTGCCAGCAGTGAGTCAGGGGGCCCAAGCAACTATGGCTACACCTTC,CASSESGGPSNYGYTF
TRBD1,TRBJ1-2,TRBV5-1,NA,TGCGCCAGCAGCTCCGACCCCGGGACAGGGTCCGGCTACACCTTC,CASSSDPGTGSGYTF
TRBD1,TRBJ1-4,TRBV5-5,NA,TGTGCCAGCAGCTTGGCCCCCGGGACAGGGGCTGAAAAACTGTTTTTT,CASSLAPGTGAEKLFF
TRBD2,TRBJ2-1,TRBV10-2,medium-sized,TGCGCCAGCAGTGAGTCTAACGGGAGGTCCCCCTACAATGAGCAGTTCTTC,CASSESNGRSPYNEQFF
NA,TRBJ2-7,TRBV21-1,NA,TGTGCCAGCAACGTCGACAGACCCTACGAGCAGTACTTC,CASNVDRPYEQYF
NA,TRBJ2-1,TRBV6-1,NA,TGTGCCAGCATGGATTTCGGGGGCTCCTACAATGAGCAGTTCTTC,CASMDFGGSYNEQFF
NA,TRBJ2-7,TRBV27,NA,TGTGCCAGCAGCCCGAGCCAGCCCAGCGGTGCGGTCCACGAGCAGTACTTC,CASSPSQPSGAVHEQYF
TRBD1,TRBJ1-2,TRBV2,NA,TGTGCCAGCAGTGACGCCAGGGGGCTGAATGGCTACACCTTC,CASSDARGLNGYTF
TRBD2,TRBJ2-2,TRBV15,NA,TGTGCCACCAGCAGAGGACTAGCGGGAGTTGGGGAGCTGTTTTTT,CATSRGLAGVGELFF
TRBD1,TRBJ1-5,TRBV2,NA,TGTGCCAGCAGACAGGGGTCAGATCAGCCCCAGCATTTT,CASRQGSDQPQHF
NA,TRBJ1-1,TRBV6-5,NA,TGTGCCAGCAGTTATCGTGGCGGGGGCGGGACTGAAGCTTTCTTT,CASSYRGGGGTEAFF
NA,TRBJ2-7,TRBV28,NA,TGTGCCAGCAGCCAAACAGGGCACCCCTACGAGCAGTACTTC,CASSQTGHPYEQYF
NA,TRBJ1-1,TRBV6-6,NA,TGTGCCAGCAGTTTAGGGTGGGGAGGGACTGAAGCTTTCTTT,CASSLGWGGTEAFF
NA,TRBJ2-1,TRBV5-4,NA,TGTGCCAGCAGCTTGGACAGGGAGAGGAATGAGCAGTTCTTC,CASSLDRERNEQFF
NA,TRBJ2-1,TRBV11-2,NA,TGTGCCAGCAGCCAACCCGGGACTTCTGATGAGCAGTTCTTC,CASSQPGTSDEQFF
TRBD1,TRBJ2-1,TRBV7-9,NA,TGTGCCAGCAAAACCGGGACAGGGAATGAGCAGTTCTTC,CASKTGTGNEQFF
NA,TRBJ2-3,TRBV7-8,NA,TGTGCCAGCTCTCTAATCCGGGACTTTCGTACAGATACGCAGTATTTT,CASSLIRDFRTDTQYF
NA,TRBJ1-4,TRBV10-2,NA,TGCGCCAGCAGTGAGTCGGGACACCCTAATGAAAAACTGTCTTTT,CASSESGHPNEKLSF
NA,TRBJ2-1,TRBV5-4,NA,TGTGCCAGCAACCCCAGCTCCTACAATGAGCAGTTCTTC,CASNPSSYNEQFF
TRBD1,TRBJ2-7,TRBV4-1,NA,TGCGCCAGCAGCCAATCCCACTACGGGACAGCCCTGTCGAACGAGCAGTACTTC,CASSQSHYGTALSNEQYF
NA,TRBJ2-3,TRBV4-2,NA,TGTGCCAGCAGCCGGCTTGAGGGGGAAATAGATACGCAGTATTTT,CASSRLEGEIDTQYF
TRBD2,TRBJ2-1,TRBV5-8,NA,TGTCGTAGCGGGAGGGCCATTTTATCCATCCCCAATGAGCAGTTCTTC,CRSGRAILSIPNEQFF
TRBD1,TRBJ1-5,TRBV10-3,NA,TGTGCCATCAGTGAACAGGGGAGCAATCAGCCCCAGCATTTT,CAISEQGSNQPQHF